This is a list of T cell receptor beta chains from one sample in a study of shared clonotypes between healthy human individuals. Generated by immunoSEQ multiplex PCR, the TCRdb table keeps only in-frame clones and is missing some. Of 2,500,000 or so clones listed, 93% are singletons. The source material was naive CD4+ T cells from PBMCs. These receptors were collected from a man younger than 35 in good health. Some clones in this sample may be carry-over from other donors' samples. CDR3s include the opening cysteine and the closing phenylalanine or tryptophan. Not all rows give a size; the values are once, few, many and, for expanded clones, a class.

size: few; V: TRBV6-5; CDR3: CASRDTPYGYTF
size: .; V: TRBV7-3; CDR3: CASSAHSGRGTGELFF
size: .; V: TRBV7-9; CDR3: CPNPETDKSSYEQYF
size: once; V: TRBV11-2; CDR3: CASSSLQGRFEQYF
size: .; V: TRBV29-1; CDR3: CSVGTLNGYTF
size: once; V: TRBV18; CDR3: CASSPRNEQFF
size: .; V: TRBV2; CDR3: CASSASERYGYTF
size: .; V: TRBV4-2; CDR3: CASSPTFLAGADTQYF
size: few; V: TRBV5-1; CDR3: CASSLEGQGNAEAFF
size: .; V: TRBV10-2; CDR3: CASSEPEGPSISSYNEQFF
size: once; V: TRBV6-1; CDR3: CASRAIWTGYTF
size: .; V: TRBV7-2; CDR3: CASSLGRATNYYEQYF
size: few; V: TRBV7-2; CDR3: CASSVGGSSYEQYF
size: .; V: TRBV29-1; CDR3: CSVGGGFGTDTQYF
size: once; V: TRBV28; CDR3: CASEGVNEKLFF
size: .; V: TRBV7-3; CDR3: CASSPIGGAYNEQFF
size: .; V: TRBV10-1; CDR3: CARPTSGSFYEQYF
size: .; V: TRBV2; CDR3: CASSRTTRTSAKNIQYF
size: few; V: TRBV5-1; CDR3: CASSLSGSTAYGYTF
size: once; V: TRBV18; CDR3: CASSPAGSYEQYF
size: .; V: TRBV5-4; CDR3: CASGTGKETQYF
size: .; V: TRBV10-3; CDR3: CAISEPPGGDGPTLGQYF
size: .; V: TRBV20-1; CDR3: CSAHHNEQFF
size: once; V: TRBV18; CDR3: CASSPRQAPPDQETQYF
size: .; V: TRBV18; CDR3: CASSPGQAGGRPQHF
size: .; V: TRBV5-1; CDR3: CASSSVPGQSEKLFF
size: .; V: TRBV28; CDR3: CASSLIPAANIQYF
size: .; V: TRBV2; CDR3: CASSLSSVHEQFF
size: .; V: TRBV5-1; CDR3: CASSLSPGSSYNEQFF
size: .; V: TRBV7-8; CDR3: CASSLEALGRAAGNTIYF
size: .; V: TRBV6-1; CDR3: CASSRQLRGEAFF
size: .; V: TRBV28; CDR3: CASTPLSGRQKLFF
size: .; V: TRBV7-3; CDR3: CASSPGGGGGIGETQYF
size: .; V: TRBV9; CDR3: CASSVSLGSGRRGYQETQYF
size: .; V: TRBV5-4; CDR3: CASSLVSLETQYF
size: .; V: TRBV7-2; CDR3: CASSLARDLYGYTF
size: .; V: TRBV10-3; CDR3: CAISEIPGYGYTF
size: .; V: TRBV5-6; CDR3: CASSPTGAVTDTQYF
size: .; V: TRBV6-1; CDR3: CASRLIGGGAGYTF
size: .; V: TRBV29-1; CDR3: CSATRGVGEQYF
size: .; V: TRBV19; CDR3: CASSSPGQGDEQYF
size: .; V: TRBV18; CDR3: CASSPPTAGYEQYF